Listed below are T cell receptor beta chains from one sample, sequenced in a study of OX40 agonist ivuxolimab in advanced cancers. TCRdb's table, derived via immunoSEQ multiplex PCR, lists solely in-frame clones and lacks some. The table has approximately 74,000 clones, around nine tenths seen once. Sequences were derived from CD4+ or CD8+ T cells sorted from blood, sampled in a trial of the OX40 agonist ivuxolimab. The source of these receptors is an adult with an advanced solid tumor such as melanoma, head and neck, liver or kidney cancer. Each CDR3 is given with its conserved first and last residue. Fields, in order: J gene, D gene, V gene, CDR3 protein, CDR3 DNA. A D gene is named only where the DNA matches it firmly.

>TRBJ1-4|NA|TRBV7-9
CASTQLNGPNEKLFF
TGTGCCAGCACTCAACTTAATGGACCTAATGAAAAACTGTTTTTT
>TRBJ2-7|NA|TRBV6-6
CASSYLRQVHEQYF
TGTGCCAGCAGTTACCTGCGACAGGTCCACGAGCAGTACTTC
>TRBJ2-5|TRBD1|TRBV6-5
CASSYSGRGETQYF
TGTGCCAGCAGTTACTCGGGCAGGGGGGAGACCCAGTACTTC
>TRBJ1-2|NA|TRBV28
CAAGLSLTNYGYTF
TGTGCCGCTGGCCTTTCTTTAACTAACTATGGCTACACCTTC
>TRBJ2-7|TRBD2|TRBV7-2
CASSFREGYEQYF
TGTGCCAGCAGTTTTCGGGAGGGTTACGAGCAGTACTTC
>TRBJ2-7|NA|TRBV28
CASSHNPRRGYSYEQYF
TGTGCCAGCAGTCACAACCCCCGACGGGGATACTCCTACGAGCAGTACTTC
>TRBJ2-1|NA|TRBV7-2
CASSLALVGGEQFF
TGTGCCAGCAGCTTAGCCCTCGTCGGCGGCGAGCAGTTCTTC
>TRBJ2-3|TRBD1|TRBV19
CASSIDLLGGADTQYF
TGTGCCAGTAGTATAGATTTGTTAGGGGGCGCAGATACGCAGTATTTT
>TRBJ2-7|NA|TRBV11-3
CASSPRSGAGHEQYF
TGTGCCAGCAGCCCTCGGTCGGGAGCCGGGCATGAGCAGTACTTC
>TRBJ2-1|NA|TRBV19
CASSIAYGPYNEQFF
TGTGCCAGTAGTATAGCCTACGGGCCCTACAATGAGCAGTTCTTC